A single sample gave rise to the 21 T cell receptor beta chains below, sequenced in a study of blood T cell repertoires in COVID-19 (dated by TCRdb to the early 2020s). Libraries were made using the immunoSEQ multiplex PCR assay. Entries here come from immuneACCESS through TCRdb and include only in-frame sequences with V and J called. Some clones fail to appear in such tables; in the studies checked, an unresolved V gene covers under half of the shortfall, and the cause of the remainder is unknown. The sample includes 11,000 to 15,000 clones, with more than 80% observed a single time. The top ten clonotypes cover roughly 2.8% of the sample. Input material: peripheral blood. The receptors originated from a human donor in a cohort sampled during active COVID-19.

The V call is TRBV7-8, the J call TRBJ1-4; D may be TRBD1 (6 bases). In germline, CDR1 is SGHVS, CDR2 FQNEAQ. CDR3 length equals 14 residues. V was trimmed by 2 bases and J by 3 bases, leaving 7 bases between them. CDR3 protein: CASSLQGSNEKLFF. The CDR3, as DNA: TGTGCCAGCAGCTTACAGGGGTCTAATGAAAAACTGTTTTTT.

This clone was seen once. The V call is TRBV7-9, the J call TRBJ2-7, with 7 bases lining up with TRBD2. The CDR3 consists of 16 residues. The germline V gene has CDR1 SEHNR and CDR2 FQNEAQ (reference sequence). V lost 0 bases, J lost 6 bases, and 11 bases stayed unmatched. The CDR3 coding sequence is TGTGCCAGCAGCTTAGCCGGGGTCGCGGGAGACGGCGAGCAGTACTTC. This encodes CASSLAGVAGDGEQYF.

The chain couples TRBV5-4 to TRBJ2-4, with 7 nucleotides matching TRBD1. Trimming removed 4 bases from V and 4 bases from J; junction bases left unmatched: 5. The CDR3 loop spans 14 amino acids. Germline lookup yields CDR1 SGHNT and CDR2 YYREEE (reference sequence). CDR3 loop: CASSEQGVKNIQYF. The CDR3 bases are TGTGCCAGCAGCGAGCAGGGGGTAAAAAACATTCAGTACTTC.

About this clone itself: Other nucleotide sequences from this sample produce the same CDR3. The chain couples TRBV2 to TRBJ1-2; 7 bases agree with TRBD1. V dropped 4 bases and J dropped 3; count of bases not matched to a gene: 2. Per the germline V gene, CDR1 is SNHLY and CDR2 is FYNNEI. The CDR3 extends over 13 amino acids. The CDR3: CASSAGTDYGYTF. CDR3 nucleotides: TGTGCCAGCAGTGCCGGGACAGACTATGGCTACACCTTC.

CDR3 amino acids: CASSATGNTIYF. The CDR3 region has the DNA TGCGCCAGCAGTGCTACTGGAAACACCATATATTTT. The chain uses TRBV10-1 and TRBJ1-3; no reliable D call. V was pared by 4 bases and J by 2 bases, with 3 bases between. The CDR3 totals 12 residues. Germline V gives CDR1 WNHNN, CDR2 SYGVQD (reference sequence).

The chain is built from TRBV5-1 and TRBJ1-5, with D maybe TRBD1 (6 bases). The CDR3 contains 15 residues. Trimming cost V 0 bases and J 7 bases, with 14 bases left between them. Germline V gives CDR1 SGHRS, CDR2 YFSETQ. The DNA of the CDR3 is TGCGCCAGCAGCTTGGTGGGTGGGGGCGAGCAGCCCCAGCATTTT. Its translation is CASSLVGGGEQPQHF.

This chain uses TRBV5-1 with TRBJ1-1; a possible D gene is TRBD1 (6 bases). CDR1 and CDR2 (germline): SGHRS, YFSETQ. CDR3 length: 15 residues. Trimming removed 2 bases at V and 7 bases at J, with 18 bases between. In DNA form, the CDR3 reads TGCGCCAGCAGCTTCTATGGGGCAGGGGCTGATGAAGCTTTCTTT. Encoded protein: CASSFYGAGADEAFF.

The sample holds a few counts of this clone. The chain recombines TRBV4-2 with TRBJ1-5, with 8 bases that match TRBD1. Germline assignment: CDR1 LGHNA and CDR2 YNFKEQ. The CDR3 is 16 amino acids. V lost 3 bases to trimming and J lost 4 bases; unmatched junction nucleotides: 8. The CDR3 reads CASSQAGQASNQPQHF. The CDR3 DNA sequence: TGTGCCAGCAGCCAGGCGGGACAGGCCTCTAATCAGCCCCAGCATTTT.

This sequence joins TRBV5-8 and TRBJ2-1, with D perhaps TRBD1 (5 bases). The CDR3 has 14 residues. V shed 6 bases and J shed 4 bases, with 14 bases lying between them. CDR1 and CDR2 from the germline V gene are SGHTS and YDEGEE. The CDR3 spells CASKGEASYNEQFF. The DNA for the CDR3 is TGTGCCAGCAAAGGGGAAGCCTCGTACAATGAGCAGTTCTTC. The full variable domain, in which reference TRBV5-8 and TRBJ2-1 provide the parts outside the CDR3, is EAGVTQSPTHLIKTRGQQATLRCSPISGHTSVYWYQQALGLGLQFLLWYDEGEERNRGNFPPRFSGRQFPNYSSELNVNALELEDSALYLCASKGEASYNEQFFGPGTRLTVL.

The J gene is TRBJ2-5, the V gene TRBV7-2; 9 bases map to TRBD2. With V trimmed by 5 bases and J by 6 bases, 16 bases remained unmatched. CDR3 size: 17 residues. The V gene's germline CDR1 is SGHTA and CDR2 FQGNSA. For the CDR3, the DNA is TGTGCCAGCAGCCGGGGGGAAGCGGGAGGATCTGCTAAGACCCAGTACTTC. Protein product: CASSRGEAGGSAKTQYF.

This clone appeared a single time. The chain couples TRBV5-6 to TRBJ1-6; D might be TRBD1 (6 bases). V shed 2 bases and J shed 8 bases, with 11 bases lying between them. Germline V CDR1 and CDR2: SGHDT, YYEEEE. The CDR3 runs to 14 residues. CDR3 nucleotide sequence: TGTGCCAGCAGCTTACAGGGTGTGGATTCACCCCTCCACTTT. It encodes CASSLQGVDSPLHF.

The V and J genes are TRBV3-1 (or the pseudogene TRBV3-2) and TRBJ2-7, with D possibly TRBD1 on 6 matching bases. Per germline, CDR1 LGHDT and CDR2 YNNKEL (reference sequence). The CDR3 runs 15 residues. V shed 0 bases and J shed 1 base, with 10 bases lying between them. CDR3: CASSQETRGSYEQYF. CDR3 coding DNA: TGTGCCAGCAGCCAAGAAACCAGGGGATCCTACGAGCAGTACTTC.

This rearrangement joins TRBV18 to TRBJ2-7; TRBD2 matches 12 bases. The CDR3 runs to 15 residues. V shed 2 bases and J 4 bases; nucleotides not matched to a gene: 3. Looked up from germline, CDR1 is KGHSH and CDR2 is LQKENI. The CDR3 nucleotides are TGTGCCAGCTCACCAAGACTAGCGGGAGATTACGAGCAGTACTTC. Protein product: CASSPRLAGDYEQYF.

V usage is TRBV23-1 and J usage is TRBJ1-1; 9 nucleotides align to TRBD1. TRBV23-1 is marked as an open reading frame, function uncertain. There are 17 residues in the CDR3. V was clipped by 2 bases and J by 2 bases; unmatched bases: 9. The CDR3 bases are TGCGCCAGCAGTCAAACGGGGCGGACAGGGGACAACACTGAAGCTTTCTTT. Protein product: CASSQTGRTGDNTEAFF.

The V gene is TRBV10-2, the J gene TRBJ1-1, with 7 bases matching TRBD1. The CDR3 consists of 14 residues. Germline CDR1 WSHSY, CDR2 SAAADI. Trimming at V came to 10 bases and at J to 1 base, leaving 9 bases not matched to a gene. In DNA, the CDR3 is TGCGCCACCAAAGTGGGACAGTCGAACACTGAAGCTTTCTTT. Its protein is CATKVGQSNTEAFF.

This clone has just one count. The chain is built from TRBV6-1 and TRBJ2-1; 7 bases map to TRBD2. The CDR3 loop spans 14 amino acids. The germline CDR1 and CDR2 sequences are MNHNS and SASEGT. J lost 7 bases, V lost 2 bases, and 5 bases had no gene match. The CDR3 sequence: CASSELGLVNEQFF. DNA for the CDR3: TGTGCCAGCAGTGAACTTGGACTAGTAAATGAGCAGTTCTTC.

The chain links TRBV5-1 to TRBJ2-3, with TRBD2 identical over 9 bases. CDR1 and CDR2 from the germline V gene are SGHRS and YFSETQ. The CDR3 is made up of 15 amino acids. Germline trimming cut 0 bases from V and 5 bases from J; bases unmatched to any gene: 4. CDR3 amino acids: CASSLGLAERDTQYF. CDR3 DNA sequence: TGCGCCAGCAGCTTGGGACTAGCGGAAAGAGATACGCAGTATTTT.

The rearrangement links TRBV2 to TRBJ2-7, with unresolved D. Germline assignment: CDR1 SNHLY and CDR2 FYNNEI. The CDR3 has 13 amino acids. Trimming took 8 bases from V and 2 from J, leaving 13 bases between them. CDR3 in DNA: TGTGCCAGCGGAGATAGGTTCGCCTACGAGCAGTACTTC. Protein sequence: CASGDRFAYEQYF.

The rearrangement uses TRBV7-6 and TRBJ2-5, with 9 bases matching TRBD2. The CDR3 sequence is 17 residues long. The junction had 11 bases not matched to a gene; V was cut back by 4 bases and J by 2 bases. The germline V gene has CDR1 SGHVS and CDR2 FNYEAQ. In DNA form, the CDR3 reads TGTGCCAGCAGCTGGACTGGCGGGGGGGCTCCACAAGAGACCCAGTACTTC. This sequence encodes CASSWTGGGAPQETQYF.

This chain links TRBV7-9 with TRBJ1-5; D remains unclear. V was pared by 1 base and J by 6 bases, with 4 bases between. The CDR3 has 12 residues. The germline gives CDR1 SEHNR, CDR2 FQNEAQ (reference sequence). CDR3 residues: CASSLGSQPQHF. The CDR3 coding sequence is TGTGCCAGCAGCTTAGGGAGTCAGCCCCAGCATTTT.

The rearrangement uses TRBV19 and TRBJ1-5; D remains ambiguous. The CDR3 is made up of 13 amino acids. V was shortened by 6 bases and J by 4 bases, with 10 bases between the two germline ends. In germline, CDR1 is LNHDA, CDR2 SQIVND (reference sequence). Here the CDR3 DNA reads TGTGCCAGTAGCGGTATGCGTAATCAGCCCCAGCATTTT. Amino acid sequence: CASSGMRNQPQHF.